This entry is about one TCR beta chain. The target antigen is unknown. A TCRbeta library incorporating unique molecular identifiers was prepared. Using its own MiXCR run on the PCR reads, TCRdb lists one record per CDR3 protein. The data contain approximately 170,000 distinct CDR3 sequences, around 10% of them singletons. This specimen belongs to a study of T-cell reconstitution after alpha-beta-depleted transplantation in children. Germline V gene sequence: CDR1 MNHEY, CDR2 SMNVEV (reference sequence). This CDR3 is built from 14 residues. Trimming at V came to 4 bases and at J to 5 bases, leaving 7 bases not matched to a gene. Study-wide points: Newly made T cells mostly supplied T-cell counts and diversity one year after transplant.

The source of this sequence is a boy aged 2-15 years with acute myeloid leukemia, due to receive a stem cell transplant. The material sequenced was PBMCs, taken before TCRalphabeta/CD19-depleted stem cell transplant. This chain uses TRBV27 with TRBJ1-1, with 7 bases identical to TRBD1. In DNA form, the CDR3 reads TGTGCCAGCAGTTCCCAGGGGGGGAAGACTGAAGCTTTCTTT. Amino acids: CASSSQGGKTEAFF.